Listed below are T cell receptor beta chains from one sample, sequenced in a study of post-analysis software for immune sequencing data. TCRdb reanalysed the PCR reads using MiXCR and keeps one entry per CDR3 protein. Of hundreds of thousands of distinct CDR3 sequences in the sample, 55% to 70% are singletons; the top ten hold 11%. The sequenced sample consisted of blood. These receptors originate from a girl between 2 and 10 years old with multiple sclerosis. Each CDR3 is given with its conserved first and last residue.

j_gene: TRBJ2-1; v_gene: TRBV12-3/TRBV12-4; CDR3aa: CASREAAPYNEQFF
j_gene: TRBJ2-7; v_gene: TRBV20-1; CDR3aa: CSASNSPYEQYF
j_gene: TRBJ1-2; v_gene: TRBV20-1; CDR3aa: CSARQVFREVYGYTF
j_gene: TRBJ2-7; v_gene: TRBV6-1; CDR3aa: CASRYMAGTASYEQYF
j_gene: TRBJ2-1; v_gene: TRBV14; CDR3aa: CASSLELGSYNEQFF
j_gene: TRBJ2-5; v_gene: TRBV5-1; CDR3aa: CASSLTQGRGETQYF
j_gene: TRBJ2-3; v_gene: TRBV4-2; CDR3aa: CASSQEGTTTDTQYF
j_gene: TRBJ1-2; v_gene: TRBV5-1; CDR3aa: CASTGEAGHPNYGYTF
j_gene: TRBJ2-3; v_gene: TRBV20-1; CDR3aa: CSETSVGNTDTQYF
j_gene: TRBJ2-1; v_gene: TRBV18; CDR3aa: CASSPPTTGLNEQFF
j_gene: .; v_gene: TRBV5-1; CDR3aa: CASSHPGQGGEQYF
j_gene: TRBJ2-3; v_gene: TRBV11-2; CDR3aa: CASSLAGLAGGSTDTQYF
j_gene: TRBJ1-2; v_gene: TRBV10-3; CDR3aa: CAISGDIDYGYTF
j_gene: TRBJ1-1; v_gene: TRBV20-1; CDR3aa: CSARAADQGGTEAFF
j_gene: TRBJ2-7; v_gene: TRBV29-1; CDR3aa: CSVKRQGHYEQYF
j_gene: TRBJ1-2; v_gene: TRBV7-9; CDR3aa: CASSHGQGRYGYTF
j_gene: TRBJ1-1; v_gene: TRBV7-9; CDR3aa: CASSSLNGDKAFF
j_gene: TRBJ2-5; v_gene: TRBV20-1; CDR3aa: CSARGQAPGETQYF
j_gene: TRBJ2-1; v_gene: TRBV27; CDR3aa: CASSSLQGDEQFF
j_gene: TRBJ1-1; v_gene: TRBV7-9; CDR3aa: CATHEIQGHNTEAFF
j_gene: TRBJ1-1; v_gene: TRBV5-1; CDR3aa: CASSWATGTMNTEAFF
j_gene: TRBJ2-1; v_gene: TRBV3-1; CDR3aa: CASSPLLGQGVRDEQFF
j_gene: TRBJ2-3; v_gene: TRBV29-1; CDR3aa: CSVRGRWAGTQYF
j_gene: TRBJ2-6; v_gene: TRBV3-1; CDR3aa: CASSPRGGAGANVLTF
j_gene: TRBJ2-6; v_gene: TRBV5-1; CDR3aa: CASSDSPAGANVLTF
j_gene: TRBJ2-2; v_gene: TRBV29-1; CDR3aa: CSAGVGARELFF
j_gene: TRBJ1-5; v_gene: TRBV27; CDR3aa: CASSLRASFSNQPQHF
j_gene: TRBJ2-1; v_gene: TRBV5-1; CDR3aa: CASSLDEVSRKFF
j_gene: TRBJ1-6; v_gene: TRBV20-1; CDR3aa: CSARVGTQNSPLHF
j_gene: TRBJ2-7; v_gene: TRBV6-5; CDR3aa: CASSSTEYEQYF
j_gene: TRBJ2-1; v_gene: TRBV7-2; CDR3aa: CASRRLAGEYNEQFF
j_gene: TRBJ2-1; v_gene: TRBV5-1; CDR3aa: CASSLAGGINNEQFF
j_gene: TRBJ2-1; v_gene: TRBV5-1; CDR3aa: CASSPAGGPYNEQFF
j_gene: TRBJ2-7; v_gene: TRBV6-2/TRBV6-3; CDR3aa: CASSSSSLYEQYF
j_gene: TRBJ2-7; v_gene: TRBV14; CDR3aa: CAKHVNGDEQYF
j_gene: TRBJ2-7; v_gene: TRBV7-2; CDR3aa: CASSLGSGAFEQYF
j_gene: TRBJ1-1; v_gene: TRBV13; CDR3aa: CASSLVVLRDRNTEAFF
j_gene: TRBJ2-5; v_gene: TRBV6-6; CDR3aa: CASSITGGWKETQYF
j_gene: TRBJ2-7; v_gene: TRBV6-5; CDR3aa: CASSPLAPIISYEQYF
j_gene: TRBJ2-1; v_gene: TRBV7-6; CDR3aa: CASSATSFKSYNEQFF
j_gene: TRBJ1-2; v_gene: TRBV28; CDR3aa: CASRPGTASEGYTF
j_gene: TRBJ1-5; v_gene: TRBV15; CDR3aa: CATSSDLGNQPQHF
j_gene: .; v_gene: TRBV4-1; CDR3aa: CASSQVAGIWKTQYF
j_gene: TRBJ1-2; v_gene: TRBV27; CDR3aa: CASGLGQGISNYGYTF
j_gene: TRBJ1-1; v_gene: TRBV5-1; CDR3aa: CASSLAGPRGNTEAFF
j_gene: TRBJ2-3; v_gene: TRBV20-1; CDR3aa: CSASRRRDPDTQYF
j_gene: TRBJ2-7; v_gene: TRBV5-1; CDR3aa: CASSNDGGPSYEQYF
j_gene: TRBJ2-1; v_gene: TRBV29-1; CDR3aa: CSATAGTSVSSEQFF
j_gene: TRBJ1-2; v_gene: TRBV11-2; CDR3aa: CASSLEGLEGYTF
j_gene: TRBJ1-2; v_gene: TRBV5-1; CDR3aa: CASSSLSQNYGYTF
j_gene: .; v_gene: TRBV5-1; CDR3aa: CASSFPDRYEQYF
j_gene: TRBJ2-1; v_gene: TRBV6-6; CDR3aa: CASSYLGAGINYNEQFF
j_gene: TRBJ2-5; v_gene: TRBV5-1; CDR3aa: CASMTGGYEKTQYF
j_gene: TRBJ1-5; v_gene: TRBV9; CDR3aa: CASSESEDRGLLRPQHF
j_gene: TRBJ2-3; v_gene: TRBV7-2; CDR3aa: CASSYPTGTSGSSTDTQYF
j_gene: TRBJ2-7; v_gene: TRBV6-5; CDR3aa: CASSYSPSGGYEQYF
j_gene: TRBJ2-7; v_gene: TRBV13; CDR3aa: CASSAPLRYEQYF